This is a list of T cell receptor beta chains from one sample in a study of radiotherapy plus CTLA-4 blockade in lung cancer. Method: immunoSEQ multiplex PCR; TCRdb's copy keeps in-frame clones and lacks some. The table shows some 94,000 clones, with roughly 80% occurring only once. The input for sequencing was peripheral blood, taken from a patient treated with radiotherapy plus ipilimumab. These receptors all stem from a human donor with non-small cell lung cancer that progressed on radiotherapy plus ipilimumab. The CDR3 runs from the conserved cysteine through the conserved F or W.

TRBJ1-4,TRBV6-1,CAILDRVDEKLFF
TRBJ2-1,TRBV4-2,CASSQDREGHEQFF
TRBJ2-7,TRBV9,CASSVAEGYEQYF
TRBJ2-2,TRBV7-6,CASSIRTAGTGELFF
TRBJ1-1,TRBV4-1,CASSQPTRNTEAFF
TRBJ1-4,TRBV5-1,CASSLWVGEKLFF
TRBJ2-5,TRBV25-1,CASSDGLSKETQYF
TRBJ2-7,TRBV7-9,CASSLSRGPYEQYF
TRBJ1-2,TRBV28,CASSLNVGGYTF
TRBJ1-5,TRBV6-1,CASIWTGGSNQPQHF
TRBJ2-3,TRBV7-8,CASSLDTSTDTQYF
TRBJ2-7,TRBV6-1,CASSVGGTKRGEQYF
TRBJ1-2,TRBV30,CAWNHGAYGYTF
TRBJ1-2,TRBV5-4,CASSTPTGGDYGYTF
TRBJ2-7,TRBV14,CASSQAVVWRTYEQYF
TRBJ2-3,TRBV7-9,CASSLVTGGSDTQYF
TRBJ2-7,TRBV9,CASSVSGIGEQYF
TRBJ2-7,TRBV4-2,CASSQAKVAASYEQYF
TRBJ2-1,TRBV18,CASSPLASSSYNEQFF
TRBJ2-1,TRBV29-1,CSVLGGSSYNEQFF
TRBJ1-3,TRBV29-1,CSVVLGAGNTIYF
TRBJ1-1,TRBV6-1,CASKGQLAEAFF
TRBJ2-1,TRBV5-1,CASRLVPGLAGGKVDNEQFF
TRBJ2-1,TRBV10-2,CASTNAGAGNGEQFF
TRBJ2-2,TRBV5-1,CASSLDNTGELFF
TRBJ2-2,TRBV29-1,CSVLGGELFF
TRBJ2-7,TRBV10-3,CAITAGGRAYEQYF
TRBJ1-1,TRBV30,CAITTGGNTEAFF
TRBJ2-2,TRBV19,CASAAAGGTGELFF
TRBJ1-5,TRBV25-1,CASSEAGRGQPQHF
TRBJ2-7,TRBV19,CATRSGPGTSGEQYF
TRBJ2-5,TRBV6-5,CASIGVGTQYF
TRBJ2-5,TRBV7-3,CASSLDRLETQYF
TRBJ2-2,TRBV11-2,CASSLVALPGELFF
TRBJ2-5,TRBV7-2,CASSLRRDGKETQYF
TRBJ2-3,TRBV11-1,CASSRGPTTDTQYF
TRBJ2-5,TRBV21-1,CASSDSSGPKGETQYF
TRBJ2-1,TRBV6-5,CASSRDRPSYNEQFF
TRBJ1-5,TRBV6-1,CASSEAMAQPQHF
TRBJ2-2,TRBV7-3,CASSSVLGGMNTGELFF
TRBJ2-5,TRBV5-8,CASSSGGDGGHQETQYF
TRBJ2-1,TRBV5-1,CASSLGPQAVELNEQFF
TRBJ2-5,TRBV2,CASSDLATVTQYF
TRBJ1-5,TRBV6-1,CASSERGGASNQPQHF
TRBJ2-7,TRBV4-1,CASSLRTTTYEQYF